This T cell receptor beta chain is from a study of CD8 T cells in ankylosing spondylitis. Points from the study as a whole: Disease-linked clones displayed a CD8+ phenotype and appeared relatively rarely in peripheral blood. About 8 highly homologous variants made up a TCR beta motif, and this motif appeared characteristic of ankylosing spondylitis blood.

The sample holds a few counts of this clonotype. Its specificity is not known. The authors made TCR beta libraries by quantitative 5'-RACE with molecular barcodes. One entry per CDR3 protein, called by TCRdb with MiXCR from the 5' RACE reads. This sample has 200,000 to 250,000 distinct CDR3 sequences, with approximately 10% found just once. Trimming cost V 0 bases and J 5 bases; bases outside gene matches: 9. The V gene's germline CDR1 is SQVTM and CDR2 ANQGSEA. The CDR3 is made up of 16 amino acids. Sequencing was carried out using blood, either unsorted or a sorted T cell fraction (not recorded which). The source of this sequence is a male donor with ankylosing spondylitis or in good health (not recorded which). V and J are TRBV29-1 and TRBJ2-5, with 10 bases matching TRBD2. CDR3 amino acids: CSVEDLTSGGAETQYF. The CDR3 bases are TGCAGCGTTGAAGATCTAACCAGCGGGGGGGCGGAGACCCAGTACTTC.